Listed below are T cell receptor beta chains from one sample, sequenced in a study of identifying expanded T cells in peripheral blood. Generated by immunoSEQ multiplex PCR, the TCRdb table keeps only in-frame clones and is missing some. The sample lists 90,000 to 110,000 clones; about 88% were seen once. The sequencing input was blood. The receptors derive from a person aged 18 to 75 in good health. CDR3s include the opening cysteine and the closing phenylalanine or tryptophan. A D gene is named only where the DNA matches it firmly. Clone size appears in some rows only: once, few, many, or a class for an expanded clone.

NA,NA,TRBJ2-1,15,TRBV6-4,TGTGCCAGCAGTGACCAGTCCGCCCCTAACAATGAGCAGTTCTTC,CASSDQSAPNNEQFF
TRBD2,NA,TRBJ2-5,14,TRBV5-1,TGCGCCAGCAGCCTTAGCGGGGGCCAAGAGACCCAGTACTTC,CASSLSGGQETQYF
NA,NA,TRBJ1-5,15,TRBV7-3,TGTGCCAGCAGCTTATCAGAAATTAGCAATCAGCCCCAGCATTTT,CASSLSEISNQPQHF
NA,medium-sized,TRBJ1-5,14,TRBV6-6,TGTGCCAGCACCTGGGGGGGATCGGGTCAGCCCCAGCATTTT,CASTWGGSGQPQHF
NA,once,TRBJ2-1,14,TRBV7-9,TGTGCCAGCAGCTTAGACACAGGATACAATGAGCAGTTCTTC,CASSLDTGYNEQFF
TRBD1,NA,TRBJ2-7,14,TRBV11-2,TGTGCCAGCAGCCCCCGGACAGGGGGGTACGAGCAGTACTTC,CASSPRTGGYEQYF
NA,NA,TRBJ1-1,16,TRBV28,TGTGCCAGCAGTTCCGAACCAAGGGGGGGGAACACTGAAGCTTTCTTT,CASSSEPRGGNTEAFF
TRBD1,NA,TRBJ2-7,13,TRBV5-6,TGTGCCAGCAGCTTGCCACAGGGGAGCGAGCAGTACTTC,CASSLPQGSEQYF
NA,NA,TRBJ2-3,15,TRBV19,TGTGCCAGTAGACGACTATGGACAGAGGCAGATACGCAGTATTTT,CASRRLWTEADTQYF
NA,NA,TRBJ2-3,14,TRBV9,TGTGCCAGCAGCGTAGGGCGGGCCGGCGATACGCAGTATTTT,CASSVGRAGDTQYF
NA,NA,TRBJ2-7,13,TRBV7-3,TGTGCCAGCAGCTTGAAGGGGGGAGGCGAGCAGTACTTC,CASSLKGGGEQYF
NA,NA,TRBJ2-3,14,TRBV9,TGTGCCAGCAGCGTACGGGGGAGTGCAGATACGCAGTATTTT,CASSVRGSADTQYF
NA,NA,TRBJ2-1,14,TRBV6-5,TGTGCCAGCAGTTACGATCTAGCGATGAATGAGCAGTTCTTC,CASSYDLAMNEQFF
NA,NA,TRBJ1-5,14,TRBV10-3,TGTGCCATCAGCGGAGACACAAACAATCAGCCCCAGCATTTT,CAISGDTNNQPQHF
NA,NA,TRBJ2-7,13,TRBV6-6,TGTGCCAGCCTGGAGGGGGGGACCTACGAGCAGTACTTC,CASLEGGTYEQYF
NA,NA,TRBJ2-3,19,TRBV19,TGTGCCAGTAGTATAGCATCATTCGGGGACGACACCCGCGGAGATACGCAGTATTTT,CASSIASFGDDTRGDTQYF
NA,NA,TRBJ1-2,16,TRBV7-8,TGTGCCAGCAGCCCGGTAGCGAGGGGACGGAACTATGGCTACACCTTC,CASSPVARGRNYGYTF
NA,NA,TRBJ2-3,17,TRBV4-2,TGTGCCAGCAGCCAAGCATTTACAGCCACTAGCACAGATACGCAGTATTTT,CASSQAFTATSTDTQYF
NA,once,TRBJ2-3,14,TRBV5-1,TGCGCCAGCAGCTTGCGCCCAAACTTGGATACGCAGTATTTT,CASSLRPNLDTQYF
TRBD2,NA,TRBJ2-2,16,TRBV7-8,TGTGCCAGCAGTCCCGCGAGTTCGGGGGGCACCGGGGAGCTGTTTTTT,CASSPASSGGTGELFF
NA,NA,TRBJ2-5,15,TRBV16,TGTGCCAGCAGCCCCTCAGAACGGGGTGAAGAGACCCAGTACTTC,CASSPSERGEETQYF
NA,NA,TRBJ1-1,14,TRBV5-1,TGCGCCAGCAGCTTCGGGGAGGGGCCCACTGAAGCTTTCTTT,CASSFGEGPTEAFF
NA,NA,TRBJ2-7,10,TRBV25-1,TGTGCCAGCAGTGAAGGGGAGCAGTACTTC,CASSEGEQYF
NA,NA,TRBJ2-7,14,TRBV6-6,TGTGCCAGCAGTTACCGAGACAGGTTACGCGAGCAGTACTTC,CASSYRDRLREQYF
NA,NA,TRBJ2-3,16,TRBV9,TGTGCCAGCAGCGTAGCCGGCAGGCCTCGGACAGATACGCAGTATTTT,CASSVAGRPRTDTQYF
NA,NA,TRBJ2-7,15,TRBV6-5,TGTGCCAGCAGTCGGGCCCGGACGAAGGGTACAGAGCAGTACTTC,CASSRARTKGTEQYF
NA,NA,TRBJ2-1,12,TRBV6-1,TGTGCCAGCAGGGTGGTTCGGGATGAGCAGTTCTTC,CASRVVRDEQFF
NA,NA,TRBJ2-5,15,TRBV28,TGTGCCAGCAGTCCCGCCCCACGGGCTTGGGAGACCCAGTACTTC,CASSPAPRAWETQYF
TRBD2,NA,TRBJ2-5,16,TRBV7-3,TGTGCCAGCAGCCCGAAACAAGCGGGGGGGCAAGAGACCCAGTACTTC,CASSPKQAGGQETQYF
NA,once,TRBJ1-1,14,TRBV5-5,TGTGCCAGCAGCTCGGACGGCCAGGCCCCTGAAGCTTTCTTT,CASSSDGQAPEAFF
TRBD1,NA,TRBJ2-7,13,TRBV29-1,TGCAGCGTTGACTCGGACAGGGGTGGCGAGCAGTACTTC,CSVDSDRGGEQYF
NA,NA,TRBJ2-7,15,TRBV4-3,TGCGCCAGCAGCCAAGATGCCGGGTTGGGCTACGAGCAGTACTTC,CASSQDAGLGYEQYF
NA,NA,TRBJ2-7,14,TRBV11-2,TGTGCCAGCAGCTTAGATCAGGACACAACGGGGCAGTACTTC,CASSLDQDTTGQYF
NA,NA,TRBJ1-4,12,TRBV28,TGTGCCAGCCGGTGGGCTAATGAAAAACTGTTTTTT,CASRWANEKLFF
TRBD1,NA,TRBJ1-4,16,TRBV4-3,TGCGCCAGCAGCCCCACCTGGGGACAGGTTAATGAAAAACTGTTTTTT,CASSPTWGQVNEKLFF
TRBD1,once,TRBJ1-5,14,TRBV27,TGTGCCACCCGCCGGCAGGGGGGGAATCAGCCCCAGCATTTT,CATRRQGGNQPQHF
NA,once,TRBJ2-1,18,TRBV5-1,TGCGCCAGCAGCGCCCGGACCGGGAGAGATTTCTCCTACAATGAGCAGTTCTTC,CASSARTGRDFSYNEQFF
TRBD2,NA,TRBJ2-3,14,TRBV5-1,TGCGCCAGCAGGACTAGCGTGGGCACAGATACGCAGTATTTT,CASRTSVGTDTQYF
NA,NA,TRBJ1-1,14,TRBV6-5,TGTGCCAGCAGTTACTCGAGCGTGAACACTGAAGCTTTCTTT,CASSYSSVNTEAFF
NA,NA,TRBJ1-6,16,TRBV4-3,TGCGCCAGCAGCCAAGAAGGAGAGGGAAGGAATTCACCCCTCCACTTT,CASSQEGEGRNSPLHF
NA,NA,TRBJ1-5,15,TRBV19,TGTGCCAGTAGTATGGCGAGGGGTGTTATTCAGCCCCAGCATTTT,CASSMARGVIQPQHF
NA,NA,TRBJ2-3,15,TRBV7-3,TGTGCCAGCAGCAGAAACCAGGAGGGGGCAGATACGCAGTATTTT,CASSRNQEGADTQYF
NA,NA,TRBJ1-1,13,TRBV27,TGTGCCAGCAGTTTATCGGGCAGCACTGAAGCTTTCTTT,CASSLSGSTEAFF
NA,NA,TRBJ1-6,15,TRBV9,TGTGCCAGCAGCCAACAAGCCTTTGGGGATTCACCCCTCCACTTT,CASSQQAFGDSPLHF
NA,NA,TRBJ2-7,14,TRBV19,TGTGCCAGTACCCCAGGACCCAGCTCCTACGAGCAGTACTTC,CASTPGPSSYEQYF
NA,NA,TRBJ2-5,14,TRBV30,TGTGCCTGGAGTGTATTAGTGGGGAGGGAGACCCAGTACTTC,CAWSVLVGRETQYF
NA,NA,TRBJ2-5,17,TRBV18,TGTGCCAGCTCGCGCCCGAACCCGGGACGGATGAAAGAGACCCAGTACTTC,CASSRPNPGRMKETQYF
NA,once,TRBJ1-1,17,TRBV7-3,TGTGCCAGCAGTCCTACCCGTATCCAGGGAATGAACACTGAAGCTTTCTTT,CASSPTRIQGMNTEAFF
NA,NA,TRBJ2-2,15,TRBV5-4,TGTGCCAGCAGCTTGGAGGGCGGGTACACCGGGGAGCTGTTTTTT,CASSLEGGYTGELFF
NA,NA,TRBJ2-7,16,TRBV4-2,TGTGCCAGCAGCCAAAAGGGTGAGTCTACCAAGGGCGAGCAGTACTTC,CASSQKGESTKGEQYF
NA,NA,TRBJ1-5,18,TRBV6-4,TGTGCCAGCAGTGACAGCTGGGGTGGTCGACAGATCAATCAGCCCCAGCATTTT,CASSDSWGGRQINQPQHF
NA,NA,TRBJ1-1,16,TRBV4-2,TGTGCCAGCAGCCAGGTCCCGATACAGGGTAACACTGAAGCTTTCTTT,CASSQVPIQGNTEAFF
NA,NA,TRBJ2-5,15,TRBV30,TGTGCCTGGACAAAATCTGGGCTAGTCTGGGAGACCCAGTACTTC,CAWTKSGLVWETQYF
TRBD1,NA,TRBJ1-2,15,TRBV9,TGTGCCAGCAGCGCCTCCGGGACAGGGGAATATGGCTACACCTTC,CASSASGTGEYGYTF
TRBD1,NA,TRBJ2-7,15,TRBV28,TGTGCCAGCAGCTTTGGGGACAGGGTAATAGACGAGCAGTACTTC,CASSFGDRVIDEQYF